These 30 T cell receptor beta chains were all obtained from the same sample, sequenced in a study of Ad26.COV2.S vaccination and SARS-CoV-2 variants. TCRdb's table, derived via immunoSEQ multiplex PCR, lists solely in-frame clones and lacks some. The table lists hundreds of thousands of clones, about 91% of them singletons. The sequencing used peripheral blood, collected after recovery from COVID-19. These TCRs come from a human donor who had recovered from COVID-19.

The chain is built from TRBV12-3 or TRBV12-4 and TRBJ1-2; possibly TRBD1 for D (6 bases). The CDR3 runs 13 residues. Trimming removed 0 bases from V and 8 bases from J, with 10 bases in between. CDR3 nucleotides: TGTGCCAGCAGTTTAGCAGGGGGTCGAGGCTACACCTTC. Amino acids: CASSLAGGRGYTF.

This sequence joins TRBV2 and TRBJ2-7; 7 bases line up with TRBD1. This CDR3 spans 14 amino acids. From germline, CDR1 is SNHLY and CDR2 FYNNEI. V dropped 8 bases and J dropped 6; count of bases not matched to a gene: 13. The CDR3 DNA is TGTGCCAGCCTACCAACAGGGGTTCGGACCGAGCAGTACTTC. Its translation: CASLPTGVRTEQYF.

CDR3: CASSLQGKRGLEQYF. The DNA of the CDR3 is TGTGCCAGCAGCTTACAGGGGAAAAGGGGCCTCGAGCAGTACTTC. The rearrangement joins TRBV5-4 to TRBJ2-7; 7 nucleotides align to TRBD1. Germline CDR1 and CDR2: SGHNT and YYREEE (reference sequence). V shed 2 bases, J shed 6 bases, and the junction held 11 bases outside the gene matches. The length of the CDR3 is 15 residues.

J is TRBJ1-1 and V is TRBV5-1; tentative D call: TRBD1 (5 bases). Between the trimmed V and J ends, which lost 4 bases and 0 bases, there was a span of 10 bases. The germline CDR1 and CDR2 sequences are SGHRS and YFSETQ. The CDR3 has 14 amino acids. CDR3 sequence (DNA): TGCGCCAGCAGCGTGGACATTATGAACACTGAAGCTTTCTTT. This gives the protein CASSVDIMNTEAFF.

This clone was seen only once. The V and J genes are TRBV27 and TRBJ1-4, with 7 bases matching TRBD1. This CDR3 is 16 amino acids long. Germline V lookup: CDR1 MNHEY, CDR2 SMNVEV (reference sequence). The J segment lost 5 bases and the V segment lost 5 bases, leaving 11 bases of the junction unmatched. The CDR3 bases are TGTGCCAGCAGTACCTCCGGGACAGCCGTAAATGAAAAACTGTTTTTT. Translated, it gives CASSTSGTAVNEKLFF.

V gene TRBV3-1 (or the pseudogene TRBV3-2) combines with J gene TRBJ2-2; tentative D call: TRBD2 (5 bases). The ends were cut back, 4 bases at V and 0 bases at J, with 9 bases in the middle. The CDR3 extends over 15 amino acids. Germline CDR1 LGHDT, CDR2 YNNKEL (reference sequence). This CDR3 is CASSPRTANTGELFF. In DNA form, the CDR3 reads TGTGCCAGCAGCCCCCGGACTGCGAACACCGGGGAGCTGTTTTTT.

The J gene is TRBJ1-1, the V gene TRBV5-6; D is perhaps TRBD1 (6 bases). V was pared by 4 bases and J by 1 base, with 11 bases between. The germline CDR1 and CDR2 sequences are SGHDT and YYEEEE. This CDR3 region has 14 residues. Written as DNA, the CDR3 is TGTGCCAGCAGCCCGGACAGCCAGAACACTGAAGCTTTCTTT. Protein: CASSPDSQNTEAFF.

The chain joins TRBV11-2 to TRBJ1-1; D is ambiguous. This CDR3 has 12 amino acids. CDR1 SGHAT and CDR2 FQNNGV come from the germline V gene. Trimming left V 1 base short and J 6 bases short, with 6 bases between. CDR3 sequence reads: CASSLGAAEAFF. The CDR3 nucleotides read TGTGCCAGCAGCTTAGGAGCAGCTGAAGCTTTCTTT.

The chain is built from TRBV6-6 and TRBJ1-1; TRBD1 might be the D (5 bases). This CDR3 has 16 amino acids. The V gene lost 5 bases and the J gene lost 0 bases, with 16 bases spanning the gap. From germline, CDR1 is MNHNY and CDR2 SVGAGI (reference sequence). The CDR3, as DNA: TGTGCCAGCAGTCGAACCAGGGCAAGCATGAACACTGAAGCTTTCTTT. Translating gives CASSRTRASMNTEAFF.

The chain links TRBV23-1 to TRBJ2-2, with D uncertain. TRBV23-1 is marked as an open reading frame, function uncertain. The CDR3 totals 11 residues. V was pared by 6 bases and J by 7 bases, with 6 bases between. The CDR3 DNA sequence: TGCGCCAGCAGGGACCACGGGGAGCTGTTTTTT. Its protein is CASRDHGELFF.

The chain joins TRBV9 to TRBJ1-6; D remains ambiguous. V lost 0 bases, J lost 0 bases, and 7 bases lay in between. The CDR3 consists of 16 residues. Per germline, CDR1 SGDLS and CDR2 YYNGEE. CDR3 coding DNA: TGTGCCAGCAGCGTAGGGAGGGACTCCTATAATTCACCCCTCCACTTT. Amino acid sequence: CASSVGRDSYNSPLHF.

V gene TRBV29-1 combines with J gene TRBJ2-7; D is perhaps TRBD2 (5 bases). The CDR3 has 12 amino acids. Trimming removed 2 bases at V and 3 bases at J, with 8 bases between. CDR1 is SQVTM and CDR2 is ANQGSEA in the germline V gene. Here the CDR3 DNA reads TGCAGCGTTGAAACGGCGGGCTACGAGCAGTACTTC. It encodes CSVETAGYEQYF.

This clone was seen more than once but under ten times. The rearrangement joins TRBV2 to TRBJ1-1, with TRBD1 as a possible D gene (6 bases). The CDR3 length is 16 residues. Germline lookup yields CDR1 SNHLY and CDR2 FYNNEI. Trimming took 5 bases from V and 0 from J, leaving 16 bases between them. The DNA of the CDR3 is TGTGCCAGCAGTTCGAGACAGGCGGCTCTGAACACTGAAGCTTTCTTT. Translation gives CASSSRQAALNTEAFF.

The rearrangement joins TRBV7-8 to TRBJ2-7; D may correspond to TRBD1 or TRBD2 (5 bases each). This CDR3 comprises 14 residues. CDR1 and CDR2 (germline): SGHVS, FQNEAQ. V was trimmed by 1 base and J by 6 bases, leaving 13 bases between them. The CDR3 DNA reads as TGTGCCAGCAGCTTAGTCAGGGTCCGGGGCGAGCAGTACTTC. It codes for CASSLVRVRGEQYF.

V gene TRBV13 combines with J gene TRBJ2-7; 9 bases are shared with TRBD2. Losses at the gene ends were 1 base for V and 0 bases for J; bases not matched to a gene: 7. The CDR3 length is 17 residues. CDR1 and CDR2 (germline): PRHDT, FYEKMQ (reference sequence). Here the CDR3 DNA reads TGTGCCAGCAGCTTAGTGCCCAAAGCGGGGGGCTCCTACGAGCAGTACTTC. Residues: CASSLVPKAGGSYEQYF.

The DNA of the CDR3 is TGTGCCAGTAGTATGGGGGACAGCCCTAACTATGGCTACACCTTC. Its protein is CASSMGDSPNYGYTF. This chain links TRBV19 with TRBJ1-2, with 7 nucleotides matching TRBD1. After removal of 3 bases from V and 0 bases from J, the junction contained 4 bases not matched to a gene. CDR1 is LNHDA, CDR2 SQIVND, per germline (reference sequence). CDR3 length: 15 residues.

The CDR3, as DNA: TGTGCCAGCAGCCCACACAGGCACGAGCAGTACTTC. Protein sequence: CASSPHRHEQYF. The V gene is TRBV6-2 or TRBV6-3, the J gene TRBJ2-7; D may be TRBD1 (5 bases). The CDR3 covers 12 residues. V gave up 6 bases and J gave up 5 bases, with 11 bases separating them. Germline CDR1 is MNHEY and CDR2 is SVGEGT.

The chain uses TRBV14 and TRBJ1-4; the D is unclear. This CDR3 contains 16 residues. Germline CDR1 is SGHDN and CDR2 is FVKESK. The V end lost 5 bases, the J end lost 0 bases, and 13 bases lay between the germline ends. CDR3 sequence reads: CASSSATGATNEKLFF. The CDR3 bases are TGTGCCAGCAGCTCAGCGACCGGTGCAACTAATGAAAAACTGTTTTTT. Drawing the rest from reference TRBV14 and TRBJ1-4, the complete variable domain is EAGVTQFPSHSVIEKGQTVTLRCDPISGHDNLYWYRRVMGKEIKFLLHFVKESKQDESGMPNNRFLAERTGGTYSTLKVQPAELEDSGVYFCASSSATGATNEKLFFGSGTQLSVL.

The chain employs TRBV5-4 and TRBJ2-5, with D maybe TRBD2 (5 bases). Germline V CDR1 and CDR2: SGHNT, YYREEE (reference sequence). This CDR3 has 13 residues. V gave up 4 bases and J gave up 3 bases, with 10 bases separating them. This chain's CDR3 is CASSPGTKETQYF. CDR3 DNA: TGTGCCAGCAGCCCGGGAACTAAAGAGACCCAGTACTTC.

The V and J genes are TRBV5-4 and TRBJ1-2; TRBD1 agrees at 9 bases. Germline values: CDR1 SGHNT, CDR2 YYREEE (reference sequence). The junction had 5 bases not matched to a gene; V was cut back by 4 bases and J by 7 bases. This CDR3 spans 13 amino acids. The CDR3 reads CASSRDRESGYTF. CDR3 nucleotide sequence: TGTGCCAGCAGCCGGGACAGGGAGAGTGGCTACACCTTC.

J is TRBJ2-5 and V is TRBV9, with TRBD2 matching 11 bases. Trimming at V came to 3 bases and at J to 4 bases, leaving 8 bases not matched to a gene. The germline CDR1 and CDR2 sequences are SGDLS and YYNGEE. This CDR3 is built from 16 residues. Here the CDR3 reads CASSASSGGSRETQYF. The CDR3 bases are TGTGCCAGCAGCGCGTCTAGCGGGGGGTCGCGAGAGACCCAGTACTTC.

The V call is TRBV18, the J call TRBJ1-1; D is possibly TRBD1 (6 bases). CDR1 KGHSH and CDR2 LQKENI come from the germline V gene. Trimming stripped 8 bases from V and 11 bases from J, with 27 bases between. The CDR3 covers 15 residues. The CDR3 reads CASRPLTRQVAWAFF. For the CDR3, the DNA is TGTGCCAGCCGACCGTTAACAAGACAGGTCGCTTGGGCTTTCTTT.

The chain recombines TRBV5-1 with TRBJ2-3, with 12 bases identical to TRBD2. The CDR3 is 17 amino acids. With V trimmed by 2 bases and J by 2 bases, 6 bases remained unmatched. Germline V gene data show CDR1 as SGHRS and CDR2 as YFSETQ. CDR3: CASSLMTSGGATDTQYF. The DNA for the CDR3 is TGCGCCAGCAGCTTAATGACTAGCGGGGGAGCCACAGATACGCAGTATTTT.

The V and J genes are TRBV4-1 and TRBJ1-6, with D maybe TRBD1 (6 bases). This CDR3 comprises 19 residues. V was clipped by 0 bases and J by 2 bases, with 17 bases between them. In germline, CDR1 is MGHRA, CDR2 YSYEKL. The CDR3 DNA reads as TGCGCCAGCAGCCAAGACTCCAAAGGGGGGGTGGCCTATAATTCACCCCTCCACTTT. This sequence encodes CASSQDSKGGVAYNSPLHF.

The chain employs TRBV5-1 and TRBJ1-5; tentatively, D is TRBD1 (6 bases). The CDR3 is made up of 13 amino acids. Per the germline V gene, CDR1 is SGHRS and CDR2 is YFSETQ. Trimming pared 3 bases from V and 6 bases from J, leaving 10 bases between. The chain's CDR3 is CASSSLGGQPQHF. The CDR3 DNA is TGCGCCAGCAGCTCCTTAGGGGGTCAGCCCCAGCATTTT. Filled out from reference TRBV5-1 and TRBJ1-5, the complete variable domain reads KAGVTQTPRYLIKTRGQQVTLSCSPISGHRSVSWYQQTPGQGLQFLFEYFSETQRNKGNFPGRFSGRQFSNSRSEMNVSTLELGDSALYLCASSSLGGQPQHFGDGTRLSIL.

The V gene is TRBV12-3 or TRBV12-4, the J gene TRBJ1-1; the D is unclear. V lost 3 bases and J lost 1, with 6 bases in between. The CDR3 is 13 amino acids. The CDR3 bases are TGTGCCAGCAGTTTCTGGCAGAACACTGAAGCTTTCTTT. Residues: CASSFWQNTEAFF.

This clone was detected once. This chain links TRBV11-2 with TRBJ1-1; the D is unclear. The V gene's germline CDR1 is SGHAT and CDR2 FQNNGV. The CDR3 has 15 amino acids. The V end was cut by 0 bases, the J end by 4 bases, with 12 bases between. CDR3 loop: CASSLEIGMSTEAFF. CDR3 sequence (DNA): TGTGCCAGCAGCTTAGAGATAGGGATGAGCACTGAAGCTTTCTTT.

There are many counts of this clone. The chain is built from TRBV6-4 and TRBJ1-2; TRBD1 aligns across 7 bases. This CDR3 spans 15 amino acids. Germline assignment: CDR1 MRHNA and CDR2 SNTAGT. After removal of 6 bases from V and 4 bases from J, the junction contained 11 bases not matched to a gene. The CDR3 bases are TGTGCCAGCAGACGTCGCGACAGGGATGGCTATGGCTACACCTTC. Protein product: CASRRRDRDGYGYTF.

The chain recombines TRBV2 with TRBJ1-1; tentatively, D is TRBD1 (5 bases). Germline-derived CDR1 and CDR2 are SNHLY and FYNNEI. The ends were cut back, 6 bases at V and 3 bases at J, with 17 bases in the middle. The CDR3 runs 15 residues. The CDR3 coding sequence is TGTGCCAGCAGGGGGGTACCCCCTTCATACACTGAAGCTTTCTTT. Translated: CASRGVPPSYTEAFF.

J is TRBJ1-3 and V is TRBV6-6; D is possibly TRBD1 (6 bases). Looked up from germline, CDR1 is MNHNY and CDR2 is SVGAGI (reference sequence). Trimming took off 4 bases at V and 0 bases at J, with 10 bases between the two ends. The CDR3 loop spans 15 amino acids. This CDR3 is CASSSRTDSGNTIYF. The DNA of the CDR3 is TGTGCCAGCAGTTCGAGGACAGACTCTGGAAACACCATATATTTT.